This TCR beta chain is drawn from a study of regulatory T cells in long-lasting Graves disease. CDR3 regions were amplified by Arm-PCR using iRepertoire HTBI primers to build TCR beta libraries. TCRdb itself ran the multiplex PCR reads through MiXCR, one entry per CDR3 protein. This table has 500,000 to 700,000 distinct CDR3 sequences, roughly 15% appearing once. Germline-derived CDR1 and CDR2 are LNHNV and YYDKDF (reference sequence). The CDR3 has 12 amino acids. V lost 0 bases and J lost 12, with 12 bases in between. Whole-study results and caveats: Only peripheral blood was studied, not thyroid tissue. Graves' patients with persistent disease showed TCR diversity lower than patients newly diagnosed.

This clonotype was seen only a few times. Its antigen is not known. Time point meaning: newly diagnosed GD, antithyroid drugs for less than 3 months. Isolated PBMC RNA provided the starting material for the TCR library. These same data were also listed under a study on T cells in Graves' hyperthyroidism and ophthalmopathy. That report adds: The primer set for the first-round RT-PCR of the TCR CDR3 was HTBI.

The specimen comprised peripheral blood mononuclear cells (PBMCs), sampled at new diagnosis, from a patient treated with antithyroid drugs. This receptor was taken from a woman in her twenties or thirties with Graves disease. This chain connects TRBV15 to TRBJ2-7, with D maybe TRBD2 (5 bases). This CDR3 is CATSREGRRRYF. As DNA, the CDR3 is TGTGCCACCAGCAGAGAAGGGCGGAGGCGGTACTTC.